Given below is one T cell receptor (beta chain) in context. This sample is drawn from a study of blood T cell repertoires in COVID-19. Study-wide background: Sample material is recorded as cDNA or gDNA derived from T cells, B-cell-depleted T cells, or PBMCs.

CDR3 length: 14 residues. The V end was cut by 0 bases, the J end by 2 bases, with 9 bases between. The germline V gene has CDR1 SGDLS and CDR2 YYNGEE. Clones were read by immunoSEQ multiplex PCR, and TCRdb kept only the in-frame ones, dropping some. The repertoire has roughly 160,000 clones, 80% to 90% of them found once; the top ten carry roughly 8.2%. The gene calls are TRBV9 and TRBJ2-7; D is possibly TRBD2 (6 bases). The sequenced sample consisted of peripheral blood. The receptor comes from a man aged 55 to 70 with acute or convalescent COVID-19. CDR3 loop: CASSVGAGPYEQYF. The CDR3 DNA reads TGTGCCAGCAGCGTAGGAGCGGGCCCCTACGAGCAGTACTTC. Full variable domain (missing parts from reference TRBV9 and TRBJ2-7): DSGVTQTPKHLITATGQRVTLRCSPRSGDLSVYWYQQSLDQGLQFLIQYYNGEERAKGNILERFSAQQFPDLHSELNLSSLELGDSALYFCASSVGAGPYEQYFGPGTRLTVT.